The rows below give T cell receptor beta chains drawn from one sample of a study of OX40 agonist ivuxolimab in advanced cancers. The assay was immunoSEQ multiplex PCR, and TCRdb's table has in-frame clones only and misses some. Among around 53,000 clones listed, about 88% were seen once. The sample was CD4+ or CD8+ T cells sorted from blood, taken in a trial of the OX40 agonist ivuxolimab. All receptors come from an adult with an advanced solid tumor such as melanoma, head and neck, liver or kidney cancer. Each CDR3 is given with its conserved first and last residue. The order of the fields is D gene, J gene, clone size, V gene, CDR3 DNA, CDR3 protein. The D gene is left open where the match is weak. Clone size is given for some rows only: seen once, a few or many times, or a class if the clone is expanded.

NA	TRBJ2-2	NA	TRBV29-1	TGCAGCGTCAAAAAACCGGGACTCGACACCGGGGAGCTGTTTTTT	CSVKKPGLDTGELFF
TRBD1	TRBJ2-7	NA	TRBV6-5	TGTGCCAGCAGTTACGGGTCCGGACAGGGAGGCAACGAGCAGTACTTC	CASSYGSGQGGNEQYF
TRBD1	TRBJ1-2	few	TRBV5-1	TGCGCCAGCAGCTCCCAGGGGGCGACCTATGGCTACACCTTC	CASSSQGATYGYTF
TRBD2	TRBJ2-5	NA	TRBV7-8	TGTGCCAGCAGCTTACCCTCTAGCGGGAGAAGGGAGACCCAGTACTTC	CASSLPSSGRRETQYF
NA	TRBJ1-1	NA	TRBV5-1	TGCGCCAGCAGCCCGGTCGCGGGGATTAACACTGAAGCTTTCTTT	CASSPVAGINTEAFF
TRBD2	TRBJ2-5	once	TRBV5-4	TGTGCCAGCAGCTTGCGACTAGCGGTGGAGACCCAGTACTTC	CASSLRLAVETQYF
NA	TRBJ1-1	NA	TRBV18	TGTGCCAGCTCCCCAGGGACGGGGAACATGAACACTGAAGCTTTCTTT	CASSPGTGNMNTEAFF
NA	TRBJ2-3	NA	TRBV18	TGTGCCAGCTCTTACACCGGGCGATCAACTCTCACAGATACGCAGTATTTT	CASSYTGRSTLTDTQYF
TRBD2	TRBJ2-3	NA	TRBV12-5	TGTGCTAGTGGTTTGGGGACTAGCGGGAGTAGGGCAGATACGCAGTATTTT	CASGLGTSGSRADTQYF
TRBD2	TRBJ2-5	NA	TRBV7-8	TGTGCCAGCAGCTGGGGACTAGCGGGGCAAGAGACCCAGTACTTC	CASSWGLAGQETQYF
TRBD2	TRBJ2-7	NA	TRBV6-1	TGTGCCAGCAGTGAAAGAAGCGGGAACTCCTACGAGCAGTACTTC	CASSERSGNSYEQYF
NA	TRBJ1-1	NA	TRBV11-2	TGTGCCAGCAGCCAAAGTTTTTTGGCTTTCTTT	CASSQSFLAFF
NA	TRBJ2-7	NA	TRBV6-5	TGTGCCAGCAGTTACTCAAGGTCCCGTGGCTCCTACGAGCAGTACTTC	CASSYSRSRGSYEQYF
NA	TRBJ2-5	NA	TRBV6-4	TGTGCCAGCAGTTCTCACCGGAGCCCCAAGTGGGAGACCCAGTACTTC	CASSSHRSPKWETQYF
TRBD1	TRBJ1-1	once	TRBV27	TGTGCCAGCAGCACCCGTGGGAGGGGGCGAACTGAAGCTTTCTTT	CASSTRGRGRTEAFF
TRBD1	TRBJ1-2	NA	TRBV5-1	TGCGCCAGCAGCTTGGACGGACAGGAAACCTATAGCTACACCTTC	CASSLDGQETYSYTF
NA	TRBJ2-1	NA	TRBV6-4	TGTGCCAGCAGGAGGGGGAATGAGCAGTTCTTC	CASRRGNEQFF
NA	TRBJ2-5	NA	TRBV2	TGTGCCAGCAGTCGAAGGGTGGCTCAAGAGACCCAGTACTTC	CASSRRVAQETQYF
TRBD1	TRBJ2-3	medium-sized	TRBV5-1	TGCGCCAGCAGCTTGGAACAGGGGGATGCAGATACGCAGTATTTT	CASSLEQGDADTQYF
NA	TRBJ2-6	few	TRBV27	TGTGCCAGCAGCCCGATTAGCCGAATCGGGGGCGCTTTCGGGGCCAACGTCCTGACTTTC	CASSPISRIGGAFGANVLTF
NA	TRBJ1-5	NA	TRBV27	TGTGCCAGCAGTCCCAACAGGGTAGGCAGCAATCAGCCCCAGCATTTT	CASSPNRVGSNQPQHF
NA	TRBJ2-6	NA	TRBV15	TGTGCCACCAGCAGAGGGGTTTTCGGCTCTGGGGCCAACGTCCTGACTTTC	CATSRGVFGSGANVLTF
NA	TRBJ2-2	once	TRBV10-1	TGCGCCAGCAGTGTGGACCCTCGAGGGACCGGGGAGCTGTTTTTT	CASSVDPRGTGELFF
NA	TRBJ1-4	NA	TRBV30	TGTGCCTGGAGTCTCCCCTGGGGGGTGACTAATGAAAAACTGTTTTTT	CAWSLPWGVTNEKLFF
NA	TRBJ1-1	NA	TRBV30	TGTGCCTGGGAGGGACAACTGAACACTGAAGCTTTCTTT	CAWEGQLNTEAFF
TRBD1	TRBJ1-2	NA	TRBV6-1	TGTGCCAGCAGTTCCGGGACAGCGGCCTCATATGGCTACACCTTC	CASSSGTAASYGYTF
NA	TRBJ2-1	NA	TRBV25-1	TGTGCCAGCAGTATAAGGACCAAGGGCTCCTACAATGAGCAGTTCTTC	CASSIRTKGSYNEQFF
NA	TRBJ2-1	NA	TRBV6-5	TGTGCCAGCAACACCTACAATGAGCAGTTCTTC	CASNTYNEQFF
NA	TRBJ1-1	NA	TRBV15	TGTGCCACCAGCAGAGAGTATATCGGGGGCGGCGTTGAAGCTTTCTTT	CATSREYIGGGVEAFF
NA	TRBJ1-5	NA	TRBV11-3	TGTGCCAGCAGCTTCGATGTACAGGGAAGGAAGCCCCAGCATTTT	CASSFDVQGRKPQHF